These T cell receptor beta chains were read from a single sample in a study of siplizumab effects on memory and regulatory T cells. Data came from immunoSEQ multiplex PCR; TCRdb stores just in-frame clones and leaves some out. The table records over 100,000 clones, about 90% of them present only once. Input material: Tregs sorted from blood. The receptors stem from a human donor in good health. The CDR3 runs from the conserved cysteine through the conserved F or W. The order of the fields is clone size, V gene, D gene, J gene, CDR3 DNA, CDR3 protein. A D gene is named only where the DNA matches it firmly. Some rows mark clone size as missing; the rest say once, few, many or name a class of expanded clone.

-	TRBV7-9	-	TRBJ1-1	TGTGCCAGCAGCTTGGGAAGCACTGAAGCTTTCTTT	CASSLGSTEAFF
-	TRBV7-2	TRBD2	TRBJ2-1	TGTGCCAGCAGCATTAGCGGGGACACCTACAATGAGCAGTTCTTC	CASSISGDTYNEQFF
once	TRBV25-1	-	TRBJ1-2	TGTGCCAGCAGTTACGCTAACTATGGCTACACCTTC	CASSYANYGYTF
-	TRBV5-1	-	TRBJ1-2	TGCGCCAGCAGCCCGGGGGCAGGATCGGGGAGCTACACCTTC	CASSPGAGSGSYTF
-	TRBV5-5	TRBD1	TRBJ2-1	TGTGCCAGCAGCTCCCGGGACAGGATTTACAATGAGCAGTTCTTC	CASSSRDRIYNEQFF
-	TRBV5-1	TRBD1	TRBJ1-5	TGCGCCAGCAGCTTTGGGACAGGGAATATCGGCAATCAGCCCCAGCATTTT	CASSFGTGNIGNQPQHF
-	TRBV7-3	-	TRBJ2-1	TGTGCCAGCAGCTTTGGTAGCGGTTACAATGAGCAGTTCTTC	CASSFGSGYNEQFF
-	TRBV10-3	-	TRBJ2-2	TGTGCCATCAAAGCGACCGTTGACACCGGGGAGCTGTTTTTT	CAIKATVDTGELFF
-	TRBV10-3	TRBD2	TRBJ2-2	TGTGCCACCACTAGCGGGGGGAGGGCCGGGGAGCTGTTTTTT	CATTSGGRAGELFF
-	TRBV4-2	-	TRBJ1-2	TGTGCCAGCAGCAAAGCCGGGGCAAAGAGTGGCTACACCTTC	CASSKAGAKSGYTF
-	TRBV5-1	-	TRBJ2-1	TGCGCCAGCAGCATACCAGGGGTGTACAATGAGCAGTTCTTC	CASSIPGVYNEQFF
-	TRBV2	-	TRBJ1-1	TGTGCCAGCAGCATTACAGGGAGAGGCACTGAAGCTTTCTTT	CASSITGRGTEAFF
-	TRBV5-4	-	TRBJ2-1	TGTGCCAGCAGCTTGGCCGGGCAGGGCCCCCACAATGAGCAGTTCTTC	CASSLAGQGPHNEQFF
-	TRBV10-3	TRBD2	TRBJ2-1	TGTGCCATAACAGCGGGGGGGCTCTACAATGAGCAGTTCTTC	CAITAGGLYNEQFF
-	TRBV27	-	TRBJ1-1	TGTGCCAGCAGTGCTCCGGGTATGAACACTGAAGCTTTCTTT	CASSAPGMNTEAFF
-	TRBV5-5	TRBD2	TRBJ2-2	TGTGCCAGCAGCCCGGGACTAGCGGGGGGGTTAAACACCGGGGAGCTGTTTTTT	CASSPGLAGGLNTGELFF
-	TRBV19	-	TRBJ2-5	TGTGCCAGTAGTAGGGGGCGCACAGAGACCCAGTACTTC	CASSRGRTETQYF
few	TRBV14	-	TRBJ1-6	TGTGCCAGCAGCCTCACGGCCAGGAGTTCACCCCTCCACTTT	CASSLTARSSPLHF
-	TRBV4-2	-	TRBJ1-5	TGTGCCAGCAGCCGAGCAGTCGCGGATCAGCCCCAGCATTTT	CASSRAVADQPQHF
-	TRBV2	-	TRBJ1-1	TGTGCCAGCAGTCAGGGACAAGGAATCGCTGAAGCTTTCTTT	CASSQGQGIAEAFF
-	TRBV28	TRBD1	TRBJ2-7	TGTGCCAGCAGTTTCTCCCGGACAGGGTATACCTACGAGCAGTACTTC	CASSFSRTGYTYEQYF
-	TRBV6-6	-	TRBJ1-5	TGTGCCAGCAGCTTCGGAGGGAGCAATCAGCCCCAGCATTTT	CASSFGGSNQPQHF
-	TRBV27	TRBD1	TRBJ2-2	TGTGCCAGCAGCCGCGGACAGGGGGGTACCGGGGAGCTGTTTTTT	CASSRGQGGTGELFF
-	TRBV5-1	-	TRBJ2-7	TGCGCCAGCAGCCCGGGACCGTCTCAAGAGCAGTACTTC	CASSPGPSQEQYF
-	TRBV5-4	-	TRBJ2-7	TGTGCCAGCAGCCGCCCTGCCCTGGCGGGAAGCTCCTACGAGCAGTACTTC	CASSRPALAGSSYEQYF
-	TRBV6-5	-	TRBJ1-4	TGTGCCAGCAGTTATCGAGGTCATGGTGAAAAACTGTTTTTT	CASSYRGHGEKLFF
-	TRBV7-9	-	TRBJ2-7	TGTGCCAGCAGCTTCTACTACAGGGTTGATACGGACGAGCAGTACTTC	CASSFYYRVDTDEQYF
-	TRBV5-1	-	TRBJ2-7	TGCGCCAGCAGCTACCTATACGAGCAGTACTTC	CASSYLYEQYF
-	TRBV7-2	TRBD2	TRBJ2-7	TGTGCCAGCAGCTTAGCGGGAGGGTCCTACGAGCAGTACTTC	CASSLAGGSYEQYF
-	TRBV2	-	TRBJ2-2	TGTGCCAGCAGTGTTACAGGTCTATCCACCGGGGAGCTGTTTTTT	CASSVTGLSTGELFF
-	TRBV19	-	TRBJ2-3	TGTGCCAGTAGTATTAGCGCCAGCACAGATACGCAGTATTTT	CASSISASTDTQYF
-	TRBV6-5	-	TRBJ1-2	TGTGCCAGCACTCCTCAGGGGCAGGGCAGCTATGGCTACACCTTC	CASTPQGQGSYGYTF
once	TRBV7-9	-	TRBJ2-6	TGTGCCAGCAGCTCCCAGGGGTGGGGGGCCAACGTCCTGACTTTC	CASSSQGWGANVLTF
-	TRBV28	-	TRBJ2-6	TGTGCCAGCAGTTTTCAGAGCTCTGGGGCCAACGTCCTGACTTTC	CASSFQSSGANVLTF
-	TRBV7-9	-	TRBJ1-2	TGTGCCAGCAGCTTTGGGGGGAGCGCGGATGGCTACACCTTC	CASSFGGSADGYTF
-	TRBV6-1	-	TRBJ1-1	TGTGCCAGCGGTATCCACAGGGTGGAGGCTTTCTTT	CASGIHRVEAFF
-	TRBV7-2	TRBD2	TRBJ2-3	TGTGCCAGCACCTCCTCTAGCGGGGGGTTCACAGATACGCAGTATTTT	CASTSSSGGFTDTQYF
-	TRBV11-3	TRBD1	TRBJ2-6	TGTGCCAGCAGCTTCGGGACAGGGAGGTCTGGGGCCAACGTCCTGACTTTC	CASSFGTGRSGANVLTF
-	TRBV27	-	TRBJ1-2	TGTGCCAGCAAATCCCAGGGACCGAACTATGGCTACACCTTC	CASKSQGPNYGYTF
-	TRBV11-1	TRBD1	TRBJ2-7	TGTGCCAGCAGCCTGGACAGGGCCCCCTACGAGCAGTACTTC	CASSLDRAPYEQYF
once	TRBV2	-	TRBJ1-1	TGTGCCAGCAGTGAACAAACTACTGAAGCTTTCTTT	CASSEQTTEAFF
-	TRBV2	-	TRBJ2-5	TGTGCCAGCAGTGGGTCGGGGAAAGAGACCCAGTACTTC	CASSGSGKETQYF
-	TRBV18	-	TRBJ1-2	TGTGCCAGCTCACCCGGCCGTCTTCAGATCATGGGAGGCTACACCTTC	CASSPGRLQIMGGYTF
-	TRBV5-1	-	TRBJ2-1	TGCGCCAGCAGCTTGAGGGAGCTCGACAATGAGCAGTTCTTC	CASSLRELDNEQFF
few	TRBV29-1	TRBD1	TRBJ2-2	TGCAGCGCCCTCCCGGAGGGGACAGGAATCACCGGGGAGCTGTTTTTT	CSALPEGTGITGELFF
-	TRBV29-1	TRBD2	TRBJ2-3	TGCAGCTCGCGGGGGGGGATAAGTACAGATACGCAGTATTTT	CSSRGGISTDTQYF